This TCR beta chain is from a study of T cells in Graves' hyperthyroidism and ophthalmopathy. The CDR3 is 16 amino acids. Deletions cut 3 bases from V and 0 bases from J, with 15 bases between. Germline CDR1 and CDR2: SGHDN and FVKESK. RNA transcripts yielded amplified TCR beta CDR3 regions. During a first-round RT-PCR of the TCR CDR3, the HTBI primer set was used. Using its own MiXCR run on the multiplex PCR reads, TCRdb lists one record per CDR3 protein. Among hundreds of thousands of distinct CDR3 sequences listed, about two fifths were seen once. The sample consisted of blood. This clonotype originated in a man between 18 and 29 years old with Graves' hyperthyroidism. The chain combines TRBV14 with TRBJ2-7; D is unresolved. The CDR3 region has the DNA TGTGCCAGCAGCCAGTATTACCAGGAGCCCTCCTACGAGCAGTACTTC. This encodes CASSQYYQEPSYEQYF.